The rows below give T cell receptor beta chains drawn from one sample of a study of technical replicates of blood from several donors. The table came from immunoSEQ multiplex PCR; TCRdb's copy has only in-frame clones and leaves some out. The data hold roughly 80,000 clones, with approximately 96% observed a single time. The sequencing sample was made of T cells isolated from PBMCs. The source of these receptors is a human donor in good health. Both conserved end residues are trimmed from each CDR3. D genes are given only for firm matches.

>TRBD2|TRBV5-6|13|TRBJ2-5
ASSFTRGVSGTQY
>TRBD2|TRBV19|14|TRBJ2-2
ASSTGLAGRTGELF
>.|TRBV4-1|15|TRBJ1-5
ASSQNIRTGSNQPQH
>.|TRBV7-6|12|TRBJ2-7
ASSLGGDPYEQY
>TRBD1|TRBV5-4|11|TRBJ1-2
ASSLQGAHGYT
>.|TRBV5-6|14|TRBJ1-3
ASSLWLGGSGNTIY
>.|TRBV6-1|13|TRBJ2-2
ASSESGRGHGELF
>.|TRBV5-1|11|TRBJ2-7
ASSPDRKYEQY
>TRBD1|TRBV27|14|TRBJ1-2
ASSSGQGRRAGGYT
>.|TRBV5-6|11|TRBJ1-2
ASSFSAGDGYT
>.|TRBV11-2|13|TRBJ2-7
ASSLVEGASYEQY
>.|TRBV7-6|16|TRBJ2-1
ASSYYRILGSSYNEQF
>TRBD1|TRBV29-1|14|TRBJ1-4
SVEVPAGQDNEKLF